The rows below give T cell receptor beta chains drawn from one sample of a study of long-term antiretroviral therapy in people with HIV. Only in-frame clones appear in the TCRdb table, and some are missing; sequencing was by immunoSEQ multiplex PCR. Of some 15,000 clones listed, roughly 80% are singletons. Source: unsorted PBMCs, taken 0.5 years before starting antiretroviral therapy. These receptors all come from a woman aged 40 to 50 with HIV. CDR3s include the opening cysteine and the closing phenylalanine or tryptophan. The D gene is left open where the match is weak. Clone size is shown for a subset of rows, as once, few, many or a class of expanded clone.

CDR3aa,CDR3nt,d_gene,abundance,v_gene,j_gene
CSVSPGQSSGDTQYF,TGCAGCGTTTCTCCGGGACAGAGCTCTGGAGATACGCAGTATTTT,TRBD1,NA,TRBV29-1,TRBJ2-3
CAWTLGLASSTDTQYF,TGTGCCTGGACCCTGGGACTTGCCTCTAGCACAGATACGCAGTATTTT,NA,NA,TRBV30,TRBJ2-3
CASSDRQGGNTIYF,TGTGCCAGCAGCGACAGACAAGGAGGAAACACCATATATTTT,NA,NA,TRBV5-4,TRBJ1-3
CASSSAGGYQPQHF,TGTGCCAGTAGCAGTGCAGGGGGATATCAGCCCCAGCATTTT,TRBD1,NA,TRBV19,TRBJ1-5
CSVAKVDTEAFF,TGCAGCGTTGCGAAGGTCGACACTGAAGCTTTCTTT,NA,NA,TRBV29-1,TRBJ1-1
CASSLAGVQDEQFF,TGTGCCAGCAGCTTAGCGGGAGTACAGGACGAGCAGTTCTTC,NA,NA,TRBV7-9,TRBJ2-1
CASSFPGLATVTGELFF,TGTGCCAGCAGCTTCCCCGGACTAGCTACAGTTACCGGGGAGCTGTTTTTT,TRBD2,NA,TRBV7-8,TRBJ2-2
CASSPESNYGYTF,TGTGCCAGCAGCCCGGAATCCAACTATGGCTACACCTTC,NA,NA,TRBV5-4,TRBJ1-2
CASSLGGTNTEAFF,TGTGCCAGCAGCTTGGGCGGCACAAACACTGAAGCTTTCTTT,NA,few,TRBV7-9,TRBJ1-1
CASSPLRETQYF,TGCGCCAGCAGCCCACTTCGGGAGACCCAGTACTTC,NA,NA,TRBV10-2,TRBJ2-5
CASSPDRGGYGYTF,TGTGCCAGCAGCCCCGACAGGGGTGGATATGGCTACACCTTC,TRBD1,NA,TRBV7-2,TRBJ1-2
CSVESATDYGYTF,TGCAGCGTGGAGTCAGCCACGGACTATGGCTACACCTTC,NA,few,TRBV29-1,TRBJ1-2
CASSPARGIGNTIYF,TGTGCCAGTAGTCCCGCCCGTGGAATTGGAAACACCATATATTTT,NA,NA,TRBV19,TRBJ1-3
CSVESARPSGAFF,TGCAGCGTTGAATCGGCCAGACCGAGCGGAGCTTTCTTT,NA,NA,TRBV29-1,TRBJ1-1
CASSVDRGNYGYTF,TGTGCCAGCAGCGTTGACAGGGGCAACTATGGCTACACCTTC,TRBD1,NA,TRBV5-4,TRBJ1-2
CASSLVGGVPQETQYF,TGCGCCAGCAGCTTAGTGGGGGGGGTCCCGCAAGAGACCCAGTACTTC,TRBD2,NA,TRBV5-1,TRBJ2-5
CASSFGLVDEQYF,TGTGCCAGCAGCTTCGGCCTGGTGGACGAGCAGTACTTC,NA,NA,TRBV5-8,TRBJ2-7
CASSVSYGYTF,TGTGCCAGTAGTGTGTCCTATGGCTACACCTTC,NA,NA,TRBV19,TRBJ1-2
CASMRGLSYEQYF,TGTGCCAGCATGAGGGGGCTCTCCTACGAGCAGTACTTC,TRBD1,few,TRBV2,TRBJ2-7
CASTKTGGPNEKLFF,TGTGCCAGCACTAAAACAGGGGGGCCAAATGAAAAACTGTTTTTT,TRBD1,few,TRBV2,TRBJ1-4
CASSAPAQGDTEAFF,TGTGCCAGCAGTGCGCCCGCCCAGGGGGACACTGAAGCTTTCTTT,TRBD1,NA,TRBV25-1,TRBJ1-1
CASSLSGDNNSPLHF,TGTGCCAGCAGCTTATCAGGGGACAATAATTCACCCCTCCACTTT,NA,NA,TRBV7-9,TRBJ1-6
CASRTLDRYEQYF,TGTGCCAGCAGGACCCTAGACCGGTACGAGCAGTACTTC,NA,NA,TRBV5-6,TRBJ2-7
CASSQWDRKAFF,TGTGCCAGCAGCCAATGGGACAGGAAAGCTTTCTTT,TRBD1,NA,TRBV14,TRBJ1-1
CAWSPPTGWNTIYF,TGTGCCTGGAGTCCACCGACAGGGTGGAACACCATATATTTT,TRBD1,NA,TRBV30,TRBJ1-3
CSGKSGTGGPTEAFF,TGCAGCGGCAAAAGCGGGACAGGGGGCCCCACTGAAGCTTTCTTT,TRBD1,medium-sized,TRBV29-1,TRBJ1-1
CASSVETDGYGYTF,TGTGCCAGCAGCGTAGAGACGGACGGGTATGGCTACACCTTC,NA,medium-sized,TRBV9,TRBJ1-2
CASSLVALGDIQYF,TGTGCCAGCAGCTTAGTGGCTCTTGGGGACATTCAGTACTTC,NA,NA,TRBV7-8,TRBJ2-4